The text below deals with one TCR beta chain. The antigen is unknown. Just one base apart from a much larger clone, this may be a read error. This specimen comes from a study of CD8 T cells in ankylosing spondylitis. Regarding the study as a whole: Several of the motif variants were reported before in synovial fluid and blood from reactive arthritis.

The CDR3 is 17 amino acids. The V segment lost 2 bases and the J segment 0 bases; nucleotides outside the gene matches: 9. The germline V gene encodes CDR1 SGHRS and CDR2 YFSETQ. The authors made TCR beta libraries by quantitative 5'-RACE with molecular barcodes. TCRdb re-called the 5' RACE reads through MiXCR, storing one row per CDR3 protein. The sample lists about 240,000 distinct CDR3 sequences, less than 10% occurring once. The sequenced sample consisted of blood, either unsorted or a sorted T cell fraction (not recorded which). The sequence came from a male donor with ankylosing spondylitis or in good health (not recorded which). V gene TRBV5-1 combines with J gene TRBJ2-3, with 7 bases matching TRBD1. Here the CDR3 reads CASSFPLTGNSTDTQYF. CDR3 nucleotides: TGCGCCAGCAGCTTCCCTCTGACAGGGAACAGCACAGATACGCAGTATTTT.